This is a list of T cell receptor beta chains from one sample in a study of T cells after posttransplantation cyclophosphamide. Clones were sequenced by immunoSEQ multiplex PCR, and TCRdb holds only the in-frame ones, with some missing. The sample gives roughly 42,000 clones, none seen only once, and the top ten clones hold 3.5% to 5.5%. The source material was PBMCs. The receptors were gathered from a woman aged 50 to 60 in good health and a related stem cell transplant donor. The CDR3 runs from the conserved cysteine through the conserved F or W. D genes are given only for firm matches. For some rows the clone size is stated as once, few or many, or as a class when expanded; others skip it.

v_call: TRBV5-6
j_call: TRBJ2-1
d_call: TRBD1
clone_size: many
cdr3_nt: TGTGCCAGCAGCTTAGACAGGGGTCCTATATACAATGAGCAGTTCTTC
cdr3_aa: CASSLDRGPIYNEQFF

v_call: TRBV6-5
j_call: TRBJ1-1
d_call: TRBD1
clone_size: many
cdr3_nt: TGTGCCAGCCAGGGGGTTGGCACTGAAGCTTTCTTT
cdr3_aa: CASQGVGTEAFF

v_call: TRBV11-2
j_call: TRBJ2-5
d_call: TRBD2
clone_size: few
cdr3_nt: TGTGCCAGCAGCTCGCGGGGGGGAGGGGAGACCCAGTACTTC
cdr3_aa: CASSSRGGGETQYF

v_call: TRBV15
j_call: TRBJ1-5
d_call: NA
clone_size: many
cdr3_nt: TGTGCCACCAGCCGAGAGGGGCCCGGCAATCAGCCCCAGCATTTT
cdr3_aa: CATSREGPGNQPQHF

v_call: TRBV19
j_call: TRBJ2-7
d_call: TRBD1
clone_size: NA
cdr3_nt: TGTGCCAGTAGTCCTCTCTTAGGGGGCGGCTTCTACGAGCAGTACTTC
cdr3_aa: CASSPLLGGGFYEQYF

v_call: TRBV15
j_call: TRBJ2-5
d_call: NA
clone_size: NA
cdr3_nt: TGTGCCACCCGGGGAGCTAACGAGGAGACCCAGTACTTC
cdr3_aa: CATRGANEETQYF

v_call: TRBV7-8
j_call: TRBJ1-4
d_call: TRBD1
clone_size: many
cdr3_nt: TGTGCCAGCAGCTTTCGTACCGGGACAGTTAATGAAAAACTGTTTTTT
cdr3_aa: CASSFRTGTVNEKLFF

v_call: TRBV6-5
j_call: TRBJ2-7
d_call: TRBD1
clone_size: few
cdr3_nt: TGTGCCACCTCTAGCCAGACAGGGGACTACGAGCAGTACTTC
cdr3_aa: CATSSQTGDYEQYF

v_call: TRBV19
j_call: TRBJ2-4
d_call: TRBD1
clone_size: many
cdr3_nt: TGTGCCAGTAGTACCGGACAGGGGGTCCACAAAAACATTCAGTACTTC
cdr3_aa: CASSTGQGVHKNIQYF

v_call: TRBV18
j_call: TRBJ1-3
d_call: NA
clone_size: many
cdr3_nt: TGTGCCAGCTCAAACCGGGACATCGATTCTGGAAACACCATATATTTT
cdr3_aa: CASSNRDIDSGNTIYF

v_call: TRBV7-3
j_call: TRBJ2-1
d_call: TRBD1
clone_size: many
cdr3_nt: TGTGCCAGCAGCCGATACAACAGGGGTACCGATGAGCAGTTCTTC
cdr3_aa: CASSRYNRGTDEQFF

v_call: TRBV4-1
j_call: TRBJ1-2
d_call: NA
clone_size: many
cdr3_nt: TGCGCCAGCAGCCAAGATCCAGAATCCTATGGCTACACCTTC
cdr3_aa: CASSQDPESYGYTF

v_call: TRBV5-6
j_call: TRBJ1-1
d_call: NA
clone_size: many
cdr3_nt: TGTGCCAGCAGCAGACTCACTGAAGCTTTCTTT
cdr3_aa: CASSRLTEAFF

v_call: TRBV11-2
j_call: TRBJ1-2
d_call: NA
clone_size: many
cdr3_nt: TGTGCCAGCAGCGCCGTCCAGGGTGGCTACACCTTC
cdr3_aa: CASSAVQGGYTF

v_call: TRBV5-4
j_call: TRBJ2-1
d_call: NA
clone_size: many
cdr3_nt: TGTGCCAGCAGACTCAAAGAGGGTACCTACAATGAGCAGTTCTTC
cdr3_aa: CASRLKEGTYNEQFF

v_call: TRBV29-1
j_call: TRBJ2-7
d_call: NA
clone_size: many
cdr3_nt: TGCAGCGTTGGGGGGGATACCTACGAGCAGTACTTC
cdr3_aa: CSVGGDTYEQYF

v_call: TRBV27
j_call: TRBJ1-2
d_call: NA
clone_size: many
cdr3_nt: TGTGCCAGCAAACCTGGGAGAACTAACTATGGCTACACCTTC
cdr3_aa: CASKPGRTNYGYTF